This T cell receptor (beta chain) was documented in a study of blood T cell repertoires in COVID-19. As for the study in general: Samples taken during acute and convalescent COVID-19 were collected in the United States, Italy and Spain.

This clone was found a few times. Trimming shortened V by 0 bases and J by 3 bases, and 7 bases separated the two germline ends. CDR3 length equals 15 residues. Germline CDR1 reads SGHRS; CDR2 reads YFSETQ. Per the study methods: Counts of nucleated cells, estimated from reference gene primer amplification, were obtained. Data came from immunoSEQ multiplex PCR; TCRdb stores just in-frame clones and leaves some out. V and J calls and clone size come straight from that table; D and trimming were deduced from the DNA. The sample carries under 350,000 clones, around 85% recorded once. The sequence came from a human donor in a cohort sampled during active COVID-19. Sample: peripheral blood. This chain connects TRBV5-1 to TRBJ1-6, with a possible D match to TRBD1 (5 bases). This CDR3 reads CASSLGQNYNSPLHF. CDR3 DNA: TGCGCCAGCAGCTTGGGACAGAACTATAATTCACCCCTCCACTTT.